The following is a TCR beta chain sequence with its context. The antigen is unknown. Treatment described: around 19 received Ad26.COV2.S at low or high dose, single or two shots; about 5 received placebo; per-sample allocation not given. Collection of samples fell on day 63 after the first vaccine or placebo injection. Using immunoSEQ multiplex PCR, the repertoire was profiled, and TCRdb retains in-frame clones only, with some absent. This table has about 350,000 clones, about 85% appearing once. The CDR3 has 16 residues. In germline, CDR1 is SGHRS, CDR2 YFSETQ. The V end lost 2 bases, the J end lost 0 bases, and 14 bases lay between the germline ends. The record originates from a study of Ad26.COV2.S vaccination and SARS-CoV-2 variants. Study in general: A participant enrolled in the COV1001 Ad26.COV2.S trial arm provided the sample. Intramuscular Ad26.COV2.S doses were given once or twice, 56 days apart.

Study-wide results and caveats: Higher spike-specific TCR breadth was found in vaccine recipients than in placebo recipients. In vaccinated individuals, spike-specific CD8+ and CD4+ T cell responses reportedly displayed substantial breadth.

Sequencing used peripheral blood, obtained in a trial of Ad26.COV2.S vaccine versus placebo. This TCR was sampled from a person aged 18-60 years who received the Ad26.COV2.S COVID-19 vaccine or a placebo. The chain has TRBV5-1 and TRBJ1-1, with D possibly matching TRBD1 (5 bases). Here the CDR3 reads CASSFGGMRMNTEAFF. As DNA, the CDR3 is TGCGCCAGCAGCTTCGGGGGGATGAGAATGAACACTGAAGCTTTCTTT.